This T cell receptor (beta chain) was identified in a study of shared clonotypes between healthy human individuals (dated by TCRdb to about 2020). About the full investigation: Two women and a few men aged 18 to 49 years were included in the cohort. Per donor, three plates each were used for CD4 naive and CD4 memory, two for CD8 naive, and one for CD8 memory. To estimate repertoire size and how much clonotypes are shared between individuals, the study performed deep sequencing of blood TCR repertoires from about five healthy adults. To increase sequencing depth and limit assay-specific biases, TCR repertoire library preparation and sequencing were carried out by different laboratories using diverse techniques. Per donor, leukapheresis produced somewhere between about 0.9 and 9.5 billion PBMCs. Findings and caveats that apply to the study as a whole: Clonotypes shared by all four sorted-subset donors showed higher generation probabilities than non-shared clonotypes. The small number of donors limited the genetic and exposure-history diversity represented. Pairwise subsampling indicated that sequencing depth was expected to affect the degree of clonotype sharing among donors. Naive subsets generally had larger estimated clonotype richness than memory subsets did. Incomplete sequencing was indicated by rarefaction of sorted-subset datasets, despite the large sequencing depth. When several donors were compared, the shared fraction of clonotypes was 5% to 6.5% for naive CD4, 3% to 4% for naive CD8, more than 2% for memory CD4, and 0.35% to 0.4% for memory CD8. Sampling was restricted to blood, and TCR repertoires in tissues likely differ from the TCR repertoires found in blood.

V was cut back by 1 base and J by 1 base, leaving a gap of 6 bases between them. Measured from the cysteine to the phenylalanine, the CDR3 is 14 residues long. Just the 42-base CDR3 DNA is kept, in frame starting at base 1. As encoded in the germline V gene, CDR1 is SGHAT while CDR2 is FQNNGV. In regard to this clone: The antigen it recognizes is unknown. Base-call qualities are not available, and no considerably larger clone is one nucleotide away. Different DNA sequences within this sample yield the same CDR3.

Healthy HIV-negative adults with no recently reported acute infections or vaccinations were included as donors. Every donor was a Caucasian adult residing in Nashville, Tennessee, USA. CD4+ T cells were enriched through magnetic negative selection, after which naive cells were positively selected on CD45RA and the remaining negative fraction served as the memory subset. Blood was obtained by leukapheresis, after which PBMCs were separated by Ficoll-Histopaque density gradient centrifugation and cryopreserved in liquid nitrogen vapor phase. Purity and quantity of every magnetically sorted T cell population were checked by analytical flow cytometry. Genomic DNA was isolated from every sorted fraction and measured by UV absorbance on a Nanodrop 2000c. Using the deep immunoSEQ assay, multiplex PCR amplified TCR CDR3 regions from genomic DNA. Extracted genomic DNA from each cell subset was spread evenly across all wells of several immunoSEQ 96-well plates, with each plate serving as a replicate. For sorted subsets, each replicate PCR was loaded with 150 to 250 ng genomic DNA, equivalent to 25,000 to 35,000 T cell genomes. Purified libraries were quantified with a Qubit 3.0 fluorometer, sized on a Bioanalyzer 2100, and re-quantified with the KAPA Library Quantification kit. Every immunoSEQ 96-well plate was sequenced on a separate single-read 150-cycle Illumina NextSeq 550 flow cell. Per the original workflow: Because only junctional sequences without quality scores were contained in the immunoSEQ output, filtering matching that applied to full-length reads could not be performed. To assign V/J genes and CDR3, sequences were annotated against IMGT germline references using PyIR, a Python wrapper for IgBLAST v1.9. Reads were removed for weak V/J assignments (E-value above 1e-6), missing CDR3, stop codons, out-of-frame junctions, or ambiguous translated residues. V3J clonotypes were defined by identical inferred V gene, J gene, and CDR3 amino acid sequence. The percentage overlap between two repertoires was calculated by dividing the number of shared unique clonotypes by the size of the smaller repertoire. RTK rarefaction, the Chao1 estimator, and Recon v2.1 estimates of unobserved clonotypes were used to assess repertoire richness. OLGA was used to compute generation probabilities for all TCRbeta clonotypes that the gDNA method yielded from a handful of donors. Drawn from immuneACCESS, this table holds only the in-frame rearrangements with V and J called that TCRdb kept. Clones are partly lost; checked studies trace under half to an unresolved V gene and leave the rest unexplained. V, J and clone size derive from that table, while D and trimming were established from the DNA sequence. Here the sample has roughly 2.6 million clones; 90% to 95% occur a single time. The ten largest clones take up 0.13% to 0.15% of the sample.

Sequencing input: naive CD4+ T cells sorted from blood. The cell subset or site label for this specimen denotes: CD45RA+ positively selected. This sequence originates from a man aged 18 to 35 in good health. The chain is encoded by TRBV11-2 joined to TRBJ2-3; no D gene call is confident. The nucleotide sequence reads TGTGCCAGCAGCTTAGGTGTCGGCACAGATACGCAGTATTTT. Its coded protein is CASSLGVGTDTQYF.